A selection of T cell receptor beta chains follows, all from one sample in a study of response to subunit inactivated influenza vaccine. TCRdb called the RT-PCR reads again in MiXCR, with one record for every CDR3 protein. The sample shows over 300,000 distinct CDR3 sequences, 20% to 25% of them seen only once. Material: PBMCs from blood, obtained about 20 months after vaccination. These TCRs come from a man aged 45-69 years who received an inactivated influenza vaccine. The CDR3 runs from the conserved cysteine through the conserved F or W. Fields, in order: J gene, V gene, D gene, clone size, CDR3 protein, CDR3 DNA. D genes are given only for firm matches. Size values are once, few and many counts, or a class for expanded clones, and some rows have none.

j_gene: TRBJ1-4; v_gene: TRBV28; d_gene: NA; abundance: NA; CDR3aa: CASSPPRGKLFF; CDR3nt: TGTGCCAGCAGTCCCCCCCGCGGAAAACTGTTTTTT
j_gene: TRBJ2-4; v_gene: TRBV12-3/TRBV12-4; d_gene: TRBD2; abundance: NA; CDR3aa: CASSSFFGLAGAKNIQYF; CDR3nt: TGTGCCAGCAGTTCTTTCTTCGGACTAGCCGGAGCCAAAAACATTCAGTACTTC
j_gene: TRBJ2-1; v_gene: TRBV5-1; d_gene: NA; abundance: few; CDR3aa: CASSSGPYNEQFF; CDR3nt: TGCGCCAGCAGCTCCGGACCGTACAATGAGCAGTTCTTC
j_gene: TRBJ2-1; v_gene: TRBV28; d_gene: TRBD1; abundance: NA; CDR3aa: CASSPTGQGSYNEQFF; CDR3nt: TGTGCCAGCAGTCCTACAGGACAGGGCAGTTACAATGAGCAGTTCTTC
j_gene: TRBJ1-1; v_gene: TRBV27; d_gene: NA; abundance: few; CDR3aa: CASSTGILLKGTEAFF; CDR3nt: TGTGCCAGCAGCACAGGGATACTCTTAAAAGGGACTGAAGCTTTCTTT
j_gene: TRBJ2-7; v_gene: TRBV5-1; d_gene: NA; abundance: few; CDR3aa: CASSLSGGSLYEQYF; CDR3nt: TGCGCCAGCAGCCTAAGTGGGGGTTCTCTCTACGAGCAGTACTTC
j_gene: TRBJ2-6; v_gene: TRBV5-5; d_gene: NA; abundance: few; CDR3aa: CASSSQFSGANVLTF; CDR3nt: TGTGCCAGCAGCTCGCAGTTCTCTGGGGCCAACGTCCTGACTTTC
j_gene: TRBJ1-5; v_gene: TRBV6-5; d_gene: NA; abundance: NA; CDR3aa: CASSSDQRPQHF; CDR3nt: TGTGCCAGCAGCTCGGACCAGCGGCCCCAGCATTTT
j_gene: TRBJ1-6; v_gene: TRBV5-1; d_gene: NA; abundance: NA; CDR3aa: CASSRRALRGDYNSPLHF; CDR3nt: TGCGCCAGCAGCCGCAGGGCCCTGCGGGGAGATTATAATTCACCCCTCCACTTT
j_gene: TRBJ2-5; v_gene: TRBV6-2/TRBV6-3; d_gene: TRBD2; abundance: few; CDR3aa: CASSWSGSYQETQYF; CDR3nt: TGTGCCAGCAGTTGGAGCGGGAGTTATCAAGAGACCCAGTACTTC
j_gene: TRBJ1-1; v_gene: TRBV14; d_gene: NA; abundance: NA; CDR3aa: CASSDEWNTEAFF; CDR3nt: TGTGCCAGCAGTGACGAATGGAACACTGAAGCTTTCTTT
j_gene: TRBJ2-5; v_gene: TRBV20-1; d_gene: NA; abundance: NA; CDR3aa: CSASFRWGETQYF; CDR3nt: TGCAGTGCTAGTTTCCGGTGGGGGGAGACCCAGTACTTC
j_gene: TRBJ2-7; v_gene: TRBV7-6; d_gene: NA; abundance: few; CDR3aa: CASSFTDTSYEQYF; CDR3nt: TGTGCCAGCAGCTTTACGGACACTTCCTACGAGCAGTACTTC
j_gene: TRBJ1-2; v_gene: TRBV10-3; d_gene: TRBD1; abundance: few; CDR3aa: CAISERRDRAGYTF; CDR3nt: TGTGCCATCAGTGAAAGAAGGGACAGGGCGGGCTACACCTTC
j_gene: TRBJ2-3; v_gene: TRBV12-3/TRBV12-4; d_gene: NA; abundance: many; CDR3aa: CASSRSSTDTQYF; CDR3nt: TGTGCCAGCAGTCGATCTAGCACAGATACGCAGTATTTT
j_gene: TRBJ1-6; v_gene: TRBV3-1; d_gene: NA; abundance: NA; CDR3aa: CASSSAGRINSPLHF; CDR3nt: TGTGCCAGCAGCTCGGCAGGCCGTATTAATTCACCCCTCCACTTT
j_gene: TRBJ1-1; v_gene: TRBV4-3; d_gene: NA; abundance: many; CDR3aa: CASSRGRGTEAFF; CDR3nt: TGCGCCAGCAGCCGGGGGCGCGGCACTGAAGCTTTCTTT
j_gene: TRBJ1-2; v_gene: TRBV6-1; d_gene: NA; abundance: few; CDR3aa: CASTVTSFGYTF; CDR3nt: TGTGCCAGCACGGTGACCTCCTTTGGCTACACCTTC
j_gene: TRBJ2-7; v_gene: TRBV29-1; d_gene: NA; abundance: NA; CDR3aa: CSVEVLSRQYF; CDR3nt: TGCAGCGTTGAAGTACTATCGCGGCAGTACTTC
j_gene: TRBJ2-2; v_gene: TRBV12-3/TRBV12-4; d_gene: NA; abundance: few; CDR3aa: CASSSITLNTGELFF; CDR3nt: TGTGCCAGCAGCAGCATTACACTGAACACCGGGGAGCTGTTTTTT
j_gene: TRBJ1-2; v_gene: TRBV12-3/TRBV12-4; d_gene: NA; abundance: few; CDR3aa: CASSTAGTNYGYTF; CDR3nt: TGTGCCAGCAGTACGGCCGGGACAAACTATGGCTACACCTTC
j_gene: TRBJ1-1; v_gene: TRBV28; d_gene: NA; abundance: NA; CDR3aa: CASTGHLRGATAAFF; CDR3nt: TGTGCCAGCACGGGCCACTTACGGGGGGCCACTGCAGCTTTCTTT
j_gene: TRBJ1-1; v_gene: TRBV11-3; d_gene: TRBD1; abundance: NA; CDR3aa: CASSRGTDREAFF; CDR3nt: TGTGCCAGCAGCCGCGGGACAGATAGAGAAGCTTTCTTT
j_gene: TRBJ2-3; v_gene: TRBV7-6; d_gene: NA; abundance: many; CDR3aa: CASSRGPVGTDTQYF; CDR3nt: TGTGCCAGCAGCCGCGGGCCAGTGGGCACAGATACGCAGTATTTT
j_gene: TRBJ2-1; v_gene: TRBV11-2; d_gene: TRBD2; abundance: few; CDR3aa: CASSSPGVAGLLSSYNEQFF; CDR3nt: TGTGCCAGCAGTTCCCCCGGGGTAGCGGGGTTATTAAGCTCCTACAATGAGCAGTTCTTC
j_gene: TRBJ2-6; v_gene: TRBV12-3/TRBV12-4; d_gene: NA; abundance: NA; CDR3aa: CASSPQQGRVGSGANVLTF; CDR3nt: TGTGCCAGCAGTCCCCAACAGGGGAGGGTCGGGAGTGGGGCCAACGTCCTGACTTTC
j_gene: TRBJ2-7; v_gene: TRBV11-2; d_gene: NA; abundance: NA; CDR3aa: CASSSPMTGAYEQYF; CDR3nt: TGTGCCAGCAGCTCGCCGATGACAGGAGCCTACGAGCAGTACTTC
j_gene: TRBJ2-7; v_gene: TRBV20-1; d_gene: TRBD1; abundance: few; CDR3aa: CSARSPRGGPRGEQYF; CDR3nt: TGCAGTGCTAGATCTCCAAGAGGGGGCCCACGAGGCGAGCAGTACTTC
j_gene: TRBJ1-6; v_gene: TRBV3-1; d_gene: NA; abundance: NA; CDR3aa: CASSPDSLGSPLHF; CDR3nt: TGTGCCAGCAGTCCCGACAGTCTTGGGTCACCCCTCCACTTT
j_gene: TRBJ1-2; v_gene: TRBV10-3; d_gene: NA; abundance: once; CDR3aa: CAISESLKSSYGYTF; CDR3nt: TGTGCCATCAGTGAGTCGCTGAAGAGTAGCTATGGCTACACCTTC
j_gene: TRBJ2-3; v_gene: TRBV10-3; d_gene: NA; abundance: NA; CDR3aa: CAISPTGKPTDTQYF; CDR3nt: TGTGCCATCAGCCCCACCGGTAAACCCACAGATACGCAGTATTTT
j_gene: TRBJ1-2; v_gene: TRBV7-9; d_gene: TRBD1; abundance: many; CDR3aa: CASRLPGQGNYGYTF; CDR3nt: TGTGCCAGCAGGCTACCGGGACAGGGAAACTATGGCTACACCTTC
j_gene: TRBJ2-2; v_gene: TRBV12-3/TRBV12-4; d_gene: TRBD2; abundance: NA; CDR3aa: CASSTTSGFTGELFF; CDR3nt: TGTGCCAGCAGCACGACTAGCGGATTTACCGGGGAGCTGTTTTTT
j_gene: TRBJ2-1; v_gene: TRBV4-2; d_gene: TRBD2; abundance: NA; CDR3aa: CASSQELAGAIYNEQFF; CDR3nt: TGTGCCAGCAGCCAAGAATTAGCGGGGGCGATCTACAATGAGCAGTTCTTC
j_gene: TRBJ1-1; v_gene: TRBV12-3/TRBV12-4; d_gene: NA; abundance: few; CDR3aa: CASSRTAANTEAFF; CDR3nt: TGTGCCAGCAGCCGGACAGCAGCGAACACTGAAGCTTTCTTT
j_gene: TRBJ2-7; v_gene: TRBV9; d_gene: TRBD2; abundance: NA; CDR3aa: CASSVEPSGKYEQYF; CDR3nt: TGTGCCAGCAGCGTAGAGCCTAGCGGGAAGTACGAGCAGTACTTC
j_gene: TRBJ1-2; v_gene: TRBV12-3/TRBV12-4; d_gene: NA; abundance: NA; CDR3aa: CASTHRGQPDGYTF; CDR3nt: TGTGCCAGCACCCATAGAGGCCAGCCCGATGGCTACACCTTC
j_gene: TRBJ1-3; v_gene: TRBV4-3; d_gene: NA; abundance: few; CDR3aa: CASSQDWHSSGNTIYF; CDR3nt: TGCGCCAGCAGCCAAGATTGGCACAGCTCTGGAAACACCATATATTTT